The next 20 T cell receptor beta chains were all read from a single sample in a study of blood T cell repertoires in COVID-19. Sequenced by immunoSEQ multiplex PCR; TCRdb stores in-frame clones only, minus some. Here the sample spans some 190,000 clones, 84% being singletons. Sequencing input: PBMCs or T cells enriched from blood (not recorded which). These receptors came from a woman in her twenties or thirties who had been exposed to COVID-19.

The chain is built from TRBV2 and TRBJ1-4; D not certain. The CDR3 extends over 15 amino acids. The V end was cut by 4 bases, the J end by 0 bases, with 9 bases between. Germline V gene sequence: CDR1 SNHLY, CDR2 FYNNEI. As DNA, the CDR3 is TGTGCCAGCAGTGGCCAGATTGCAACTAATGAAAAACTGTTTTTT. Its protein product is CASSGQIATNEKLFF.

The chain recombines TRBV4-3 with TRBJ1-2, with TRBD1 identical over 7 bases. V lost 1 base to trimming and J lost 5 bases; unmatched junction nucleotides: 4. Germline V gives CDR1 LGHNA, CDR2 YSLEER. The CDR3 has 14 amino acids. CDR3 in amino acids: CASSQGQGRYGYTF. CDR3 bases: TGCGCCAGCAGCCAAGGACAGGGCCGTTATGGCTACACCTTC.

This clone was observed a single time. V and J are TRBV27 and TRBJ1-6; D unclear. The germline V gene has CDR1 MNHEY and CDR2 SMNVEV (reference sequence). The CDR3 is 16 residues long. The germline V and J ends were trimmed by 6 bases and 0 bases, with 12 bases remaining between them. The CDR3 is CASSLDGGSYNSPLHF. In DNA, the CDR3 is TGTGCCAGCAGCCTGGACGGAGGCTCCTATAATTCACCCCTCCACTTT.

The chain has TRBV3-1 (or the pseudogene TRBV3-2) and TRBJ2-7; 7 bases line up with TRBD1. V was pared by 3 bases and J by 9 bases, with 8 bases of the junction left unmatched. Germline CDR1 reads LGHDT; CDR2 reads YNNKEL (reference sequence). The CDR3 covers 13 residues. DNA for the CDR3: TGTGCCAGCAGCCAGGTAATGGACAGGTTGCAGTACTTC. It specifies CASSQVMDRLQYF.

CDR3 nucleotides: TGTGCCAGCAGCCAGCGGACAGGGGAAACAGATACGCAGTATTTT. Translation gives CASSQRTGETDTQYF. The chain couples TRBV4-2 to TRBJ2-3; 9 bases align to TRBD1. The J segment lost 3 bases and the V segment lost 3 bases, leaving 4 bases of the junction unmatched. This CDR3 spans 15 amino acids. Germline CDR1 LGHNA, CDR2 YNFKEQ.

The V and J genes are TRBV10-1 and TRBJ1-1; 8 bases fit TRBD1. The CDR3 length is 14 residues. Per germline, CDR1 WNHNN and CDR2 SYGVQD (reference sequence). V was clipped by 3 bases and J by 6 bases; unmatched bases: 6. CDR3: CASSDRRGRAEAFF. The CDR3 DNA reads TGCGCCAGCAGTGACCGCAGGGGGCGCGCTGAAGCTTTCTTT.

The genes are TRBV7-9 and TRBJ2-7; D is possibly TRBD1 (5 bases). The CDR3 has 15 amino acids. The germline gives CDR1 SEHNR, CDR2 FQNEAQ (reference sequence). Trimming pared 7 bases from V and 6 bases from J, leaving 22 bases between. CDR3 in DNA: TGTGCCAGCACCCGTGACAGACCTTCACATGGCGAGCAGTACTTC. Translated, it gives CASTRDRPSHGEQYF.

The gene calls are TRBV10-3 and TRBJ1-1; TRBD1 agrees at 9 bases. V dropped 5 bases and J dropped 1; count of bases not matched to a gene: 5. This CDR3 has 15 residues. Germline assignment: CDR1 ENHRY and CDR2 SYGVKD. For the CDR3, the DNA is TGTGCCATCAGTAACAGGGGGCTTACGAACACTGAAGCTTTCTTT. Amino acid sequence: CAISNRGLTNTEAFF.

The genes are TRBV27 and TRBJ2-2; 10 nucleotides line up with TRBD1. J gave up 5 bases and V 7 bases, and 13 bases lay outside the gene matches. The CDR3 spans 17 residues. Germline CDR1 and CDR2: MNHEY and SMNVEV (reference sequence). CDR3: CASTWGGQGFSTGELFF. CDR3 nucleotides: TGTGCCAGCACCTGGGGGGGACAGGGGTTTTCTACCGGGGAGCTGTTTTTT.

CDR3 sequence reads: CASSQGPSPLHF. For the CDR3, the DNA is TGTGCCAGCAGCCAAGGGCCTTCACCCCTCCACTTT. The chain is built from TRBV3-1 (or the pseudogene TRBV3-2) and TRBJ1-6; D ambiguous. The V and J ends lost 1 base and 9 bases respectively, with 4 bases between them. Germline values: CDR1 LGHDT, CDR2 YNNKEL (reference sequence). The CDR3 is 12 amino acids.

The V and J genes are TRBV6-5 and TRBJ2-7; 7 nucleotides match TRBD2. J lost 4 bases, V lost 7 bases, and 7 bases had no gene match. This CDR3 contains 13 residues. From germline, CDR1 is MNHEY and CDR2 SVGAGI. The CDR3 nucleotides read TGTGCCAGCACCCACTCCGGGGGGTACGAGCAGTACTTC. It is translated as CASTHSGGYEQYF.

CDR3: CARTSGGRRSPLHF. The CDR3 DNA is TGTGCCAGAACCTCAGGGGGCAGGCGGTCACCCCTCCACTTT. V is TRBV7-5 and J is TRBJ1-6; TRBD1 reflects the table's D call only, with no check against the DNA. TRBV7-5 is termed a pseudogene. This CDR3 spans 14 amino acids.

The rearrangement uses TRBV7-8 and TRBJ1-1; D is uncertain. Per the germline V gene, CDR1 is SGHVS and CDR2 is FQNEAQ. CDR3 length: 13 residues. The ends were cut back, 1 base at V and 1 base at J, with 4 bases in the middle. CDR3 loop: CASSLVQNTEAFF. CDR3 coding DNA: TGTGCCAGCAGCTTAGTCCAGAACACTGAAGCTTTCTTT.

J is TRBJ2-7 and V is TRBV6-2 or TRBV6-3; 7 bases agree with TRBD1. Germline-derived CDR1 and CDR2 are MNHEY and SVGEGT. Losses at the gene ends were 2 bases for V and 3 bases for J; bases not matched to a gene: 7. CDR3 size: 15 residues. DNA of the CDR3: TGTGCCAGCAGTTACCCCCCTACAGGGGACTACGAGCAGTACTTC. It translates to CASSYPPTGDYEQYF.

The V call is TRBV6-5, the J call TRBJ2-7; D not certain. The CDR3 totals 13 residues. CDR1 and CDR2 from the germline V gene are MNHEY and SVGAGI. Trimming removed 2 bases at V and 2 bases at J, with 7 bases between. The CDR3 here is CASSYGLAYEQYF. CDR3 sequence (DNA): TGTGCCAGCAGTTACGGCCTAGCCTACGAGCAGTACTTC.

This rearrangement joins TRBV7-2 to TRBJ1-5; perhaps TRBD1 as D (6 bases). The CDR3 loop spans 14 amino acids. Trimming removed 4 bases at V and 3 bases at J, with 10 bases between. Germline loops: CDR1 SGHTA, CDR2 FQGNSA. CDR3 coding DNA: TGTGCCAGCAGCTCAGGACAGTACAATCAGCCCCAGCATTTT. It yields the protein CASSSGQYNQPQHF.

This clone appeared a single time. The rearrangement uses TRBV4-3 and TRBJ1-4, with unresolved D. Germline V gene sequence: CDR1 LGHNA, CDR2 YSLEER. V was trimmed by 1 base and J by 10 bases, leaving 7 bases between them. This CDR3 spans 12 amino acids. The CDR3 DNA reads as TGCGCCAGCAGCCAAGCTAGTGGAAAACTGTTTTTT. Residues: CASSQASGKLFF.

This chain links TRBV5-1 with TRBJ2-2; D is unclear. This CDR3 contains 15 residues. The V and J ends lost 0 bases and 3 bases respectively, with 9 bases between them. Germline lookup yields CDR1 SGHRS and CDR2 YFSETQ. The CDR3 DNA sequence: TGCGCCAGCAGCTTGGCCAACTCGGACACCGGGGAGCTGTTTTTT. Translated, it gives CASSLANSDTGELFF.

This sequence joins TRBV20-1 and TRBJ2-6, with a tentative D call TRBD1 (6 bases). The CDR3 is made up of 15 amino acids. Trimming took off 3 bases at V and 3 bases at J, with 12 bases between the two ends. Germline CDR1 reads DFQATT; CDR2 reads SNEGSKA (reference sequence). The CDR3 here is CSASWARGGANVLTF. The CDR3 nucleotides are TGCAGTGCTAGTTGGGCCAGGGGTGGGGCCAACGTCCTGACTTTC.

The rearrangement uses TRBV5-1 and TRBJ2-7, with 8 bases lining up with TRBD1. The CDR3 contains 13 residues. The V segment lost 3 bases and the J segment 6 bases; nucleotides outside the gene matches: 5. Per germline, CDR1 SGHRS and CDR2 YFSETQ. The CDR3 nucleotides read TGCGCCAGCAGCTGGACAGGGACGTCCGAGCAGTACTTC. It yields the protein CASSWTGTSEQYF.